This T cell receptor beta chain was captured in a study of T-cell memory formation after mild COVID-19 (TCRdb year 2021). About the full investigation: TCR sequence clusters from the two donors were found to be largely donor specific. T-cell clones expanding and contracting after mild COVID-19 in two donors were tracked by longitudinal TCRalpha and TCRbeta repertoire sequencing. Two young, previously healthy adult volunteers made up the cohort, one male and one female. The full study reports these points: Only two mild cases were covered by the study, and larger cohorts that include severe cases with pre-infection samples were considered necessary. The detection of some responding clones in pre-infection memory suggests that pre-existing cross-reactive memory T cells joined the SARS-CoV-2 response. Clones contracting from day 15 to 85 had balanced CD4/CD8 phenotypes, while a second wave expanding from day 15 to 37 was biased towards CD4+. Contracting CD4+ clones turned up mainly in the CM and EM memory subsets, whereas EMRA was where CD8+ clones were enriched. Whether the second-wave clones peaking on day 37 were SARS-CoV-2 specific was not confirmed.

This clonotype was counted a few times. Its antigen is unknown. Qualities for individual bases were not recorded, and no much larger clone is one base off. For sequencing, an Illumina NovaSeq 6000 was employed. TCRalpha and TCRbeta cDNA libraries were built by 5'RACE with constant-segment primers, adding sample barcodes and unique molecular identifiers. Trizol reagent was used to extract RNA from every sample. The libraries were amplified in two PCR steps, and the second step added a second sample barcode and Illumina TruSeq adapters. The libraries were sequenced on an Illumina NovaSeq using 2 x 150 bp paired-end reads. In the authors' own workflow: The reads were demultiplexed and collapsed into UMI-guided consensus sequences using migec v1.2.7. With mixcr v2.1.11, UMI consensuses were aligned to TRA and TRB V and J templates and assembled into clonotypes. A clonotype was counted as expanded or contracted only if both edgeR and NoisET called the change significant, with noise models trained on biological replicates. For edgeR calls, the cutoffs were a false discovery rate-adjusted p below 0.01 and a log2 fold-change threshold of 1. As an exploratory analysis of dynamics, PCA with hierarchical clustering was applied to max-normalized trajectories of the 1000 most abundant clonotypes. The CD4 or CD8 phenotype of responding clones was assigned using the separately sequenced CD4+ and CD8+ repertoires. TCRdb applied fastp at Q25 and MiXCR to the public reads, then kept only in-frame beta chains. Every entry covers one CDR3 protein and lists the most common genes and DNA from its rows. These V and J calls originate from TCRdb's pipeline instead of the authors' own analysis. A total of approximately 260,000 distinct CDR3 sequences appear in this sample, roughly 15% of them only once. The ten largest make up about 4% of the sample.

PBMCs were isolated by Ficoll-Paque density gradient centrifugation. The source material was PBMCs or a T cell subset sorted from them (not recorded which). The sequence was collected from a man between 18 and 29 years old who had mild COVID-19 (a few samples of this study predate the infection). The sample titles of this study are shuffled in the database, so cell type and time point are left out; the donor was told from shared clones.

The DNA sequence is as follows: TGTGCCAGCAGCCGATCCCCCAATCAGCCCCAGCATTTT. This encodes CASSRSPNQPQHF. This chain joins TRBV12-3 or TRBV12-4 to TRBJ1-5; no confident D gene assignment can be made. The junction carries 9 bases between V and J, which are trimmed by 6 bases and 3 bases respectively. The cysteine opens and the phenylalanine closes a CDR3 of 13 amino acids. Just the 39-base CDR3 DNA is kept, in frame starting at base 1.